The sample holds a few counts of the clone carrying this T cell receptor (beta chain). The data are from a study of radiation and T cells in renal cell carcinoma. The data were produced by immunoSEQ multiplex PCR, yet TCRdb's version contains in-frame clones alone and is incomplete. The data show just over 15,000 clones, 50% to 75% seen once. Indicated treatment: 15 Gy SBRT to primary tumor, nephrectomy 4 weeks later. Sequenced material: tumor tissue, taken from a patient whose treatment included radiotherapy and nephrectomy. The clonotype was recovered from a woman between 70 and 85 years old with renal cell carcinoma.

The CDR3 DNA reads as TGTGCCAGCAGCTTGAACAGGGCTCTCACCGAAAAACTGTTTTTT. Protein sequence: CASSLNRALTEKLFF. The J gene is TRBJ1-4, the V gene TRBV5-8; D perhaps matches TRBD1 (6 bases). Trimming took off 1 base at V and 8 bases at J, with 15 bases between the two ends. The CDR3 spans 15 residues. Germline values: CDR1 SGHTS, CDR2 YDEGEE. The full variable domain, in which reference TRBV5-8 and TRBJ1-4 provide the parts outside the CDR3, is EAGVTQSPTHLIKTRGQQATLRCSPISGHTSVYWYQQALGLGLQFLLWYDEGEERNRGNFPPRFSGRQFPNYSSELNVNALELEDSALYLCASSLNRALTEKLFFGSGTQLSVL.